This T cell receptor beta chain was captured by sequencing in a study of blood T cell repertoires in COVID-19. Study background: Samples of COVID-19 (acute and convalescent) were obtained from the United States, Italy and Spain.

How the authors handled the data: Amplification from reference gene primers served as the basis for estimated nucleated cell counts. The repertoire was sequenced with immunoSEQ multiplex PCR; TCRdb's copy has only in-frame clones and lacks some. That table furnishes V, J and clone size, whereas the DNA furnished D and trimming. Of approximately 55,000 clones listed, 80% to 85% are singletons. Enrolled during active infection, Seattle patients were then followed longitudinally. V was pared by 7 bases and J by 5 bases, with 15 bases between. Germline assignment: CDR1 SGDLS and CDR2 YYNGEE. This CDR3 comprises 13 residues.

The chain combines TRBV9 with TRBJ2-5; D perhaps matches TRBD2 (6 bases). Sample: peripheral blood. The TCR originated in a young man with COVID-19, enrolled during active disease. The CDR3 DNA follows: TGTGCCAGCGGGGGGACCTTGTGGGAGACCCAGTACTTC. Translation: CASGGTLWETQYF.